This entry lists 14 T cell receptor beta chains sequenced from one sample in a study of blood T cell repertoires in COVID-19. Libraries were prepared by immunoSEQ multiplex PCR; TCRdb keeps only in-frame clonotypes and omits some of them. Of about 73,000 clones listed, approximately 80% are singletons. Sample: peripheral blood. The receptors originated from a woman in her sixties or seventies with acute or convalescent COVID-19.

The V gene is TRBV1, the J gene TRBJ2-3; the table's D call, TRBD2, has no DNA check behind it. TRBV1 is reported as a pseudogene. There are 15 residues in the CDR3. CDR3 coding DNA: TGCACCAGCAGCCAAGGGACTCGAACCACAGATACGCAGTATTTT. Its translation is CTSSQGTRTTDTQYF.

CDR3 sequence: CASSLGGGSTKNIQYF. Written as DNA, the CDR3 is TGTGCCAGCAGCTTAGGGGGGGGGTCTACCAAAAACATTCAGTACTTC. The chain employs TRBV7-2 and TRBJ2-4, with 7 nucleotides matching TRBD2. Germline V CDR1 and CDR2: SGHTA, FQGNSA. The CDR3 covers 16 residues. Trimming removed 1 base from V and 2 bases from J; junction bases left unmatched: 5.

The chain uses TRBV5-1 and TRBJ1-3, with 7 positions matching TRBD1. V lost 4 bases to trimming and J lost 1 base; unmatched junction nucleotides: 5. Per germline, CDR1 SGHRS and CDR2 YFSETQ. The length of the CDR3 is 15 residues. The CDR3 here is CASSRSQGSGNTIYF. The CDR3 region has the DNA TGCGCCAGCAGCCGGTCACAGGGGTCTGGAAACACCATATATTTT. Filled out from reference TRBV5-1 and TRBJ1-3, the complete variable domain reads KAGVTQTPRYLIKTRGQQVTLSCSPISGHRSVSWYQQTPGQGLQFLFEYFSETQRNKGNFPGRFSGRQFSNSRSEMNVSTLELGDSALYLCASSRSQGSGNTIYFGEGSWLTVV.

The J gene is TRBJ2-1, the V gene TRBV6-5; TRBD1 matches 8 bases. The CDR3 sequence is 15 residues long. Germline V lookup: CDR1 MNHEY, CDR2 SVGAGI. The V segment lost 8 bases and the J segment 9 bases; nucleotides outside the gene matches: 15. This CDR3 is CASRLQGAGYGEQFF. DNA of the CDR3: TGTGCCAGCCGACTCCAGGGGGCAGGATACGGTGAGCAGTTCTTC.

This clone was observed once. V usage is TRBV2 and J usage is TRBJ2-2, with TRBD2 identical over 11 bases. J was trimmed by 7 bases and V by 5 bases; bases with no gene match: 12. Germline assignment: CDR1 SNHLY and CDR2 FYNNEI. CDR3 length: 17 residues. The CDR3 spells CASSKPSGGTRSGELFF. CDR3 nucleotide sequence: TGTGCCAGCAGTAAACCTAGCGGGGGGACTCGTAGCGGGGAGCTGTTTTTT.

This clone was observed a handful of times. This chain uses TRBV4-2 with TRBJ2-3; 9 bases fit TRBD2. The germline V gene encodes CDR1 LGHNA and CDR2 YNFKEQ. The CDR3 consists of 15 residues. The V and J ends lost 1 base and 5 bases, in that order; junction bases with no gene match: 4. The CDR3 spells CASSQGAGGRDTQYF. DNA of the CDR3: TGTGCCAGCAGCCAAGGAGCGGGGGGTAGAGATACGCAGTATTTT.

The genes are TRBV18 and TRBJ1-2; 8 bases match TRBD1. The CDR3 runs 13 residues. From germline, CDR1 is KGHSH and CDR2 LQKENI. Losses at the gene ends were 2 bases for V and 6 bases for J; bases not matched to a gene: 2. CDR3 loop: CASSPKTGDGYTF. In DNA form, the CDR3 reads TGTGCCAGCTCACCAAAGACAGGGGATGGCTACACCTTC.

CDR3 DNA sequence: TGTGCCTGGAGATTAGCGGGGGGGCCACTCGAAGGCACCGGGGAGCTGTTTTTT. It codes for CAWRLAGGPLEGTGELFF. This chain connects TRBV30 to TRBJ2-2; TRBD2 aligns across 11 bases. V shed 3 bases, J shed 4 bases, and the junction held 13 bases outside the gene matches. CDR3 length: 18 residues. CDR1 GTSNPN and CDR2 SVGIG come from the germline V gene (reference sequence). The variable domain in full, with the rest retrieved from reference TRBV30 and TRBJ2-2, is SQTIHQWPATLVQPVGSPLSLECTVEGTSNPNLYWYRQAAGRGLQLLFYSVGIGQISSEVPQNLSASRPQDRQFILSSKKLLLSDSGFYLCAWRLAGGPLEGTGELFFGEGSRLTVL.

The chain has TRBV2 and TRBJ1-2, with 7 nucleotides matching TRBD1. The germline V gene has CDR1 SNHLY and CDR2 FYNNEI. The CDR3 consists of 15 residues. V shed 7 bases and J 4 bases; nucleotides not matched to a gene: 12. As DNA, the CDR3 is TGTGCCAGCATTCCCCCGGGACAGCTAGGCTATGGCTACACCTTC. Protein product: CASIPPGQLGYGYTF.

In the case of this clone: This same CDR3 is encoded by further DNA sequences in the sample. V and J are TRBV19 and TRBJ1-2; no clear D gene. The ends were cut back, 1 base at V and 4 bases at J, with 10 bases in the middle. Germline-derived CDR1 and CDR2 are LNHDA and SQIVND (reference sequence). This CDR3 is 14 amino acids long. CDR3 residues: CASSIVEGSYGYTF. CDR3 sequence (DNA): TGTGCCAGTAGTATAGTTGAGGGTTCCTATGGCTACACCTTC.

The chain is built from TRBV5-1 and TRBJ1-3, with TRBD1 identical over 7 bases. The germline gives CDR1 SGHRS, CDR2 YFSETQ. CDR3 size: 15 residues. Trimming cost V 4 bases and J 2 bases; bases outside gene matches: 6. Written as DNA, the CDR3 is TGCGCCAGCAGCGACCCTACAGGGGCTGGAAACACCATATATTTT. It codes for CASSDPTGAGNTIYF. The variable domain in full, with the rest retrieved from reference TRBV5-1 and TRBJ1-3, is KAGVTQTPRYLIKTRGQQVTLSCSPISGHRSVSWYQQTPGQGLQFLFEYFSETQRNKGNFPGRFSGRQFSNSRSEMNVSTLELGDSALYLCASSDPTGAGNTIYFGEGSWLTVV.

The chain carries TRBV6-1 and TRBJ1-2; 7 positions agree with TRBD1. V lost 2 bases, J lost 8 bases, and 5 bases stayed unmatched. CDR1 and CDR2 from the germline V gene are MNHNS and SASEGT. This CDR3 spans 13 amino acids. The CDR3 DNA sequence: TGTGCCAGCAGTGAACTGCAGGGGGAAGGCTACACCTTC. Translation: CASSELQGEGYTF.

This clone was counted only a few times. The chain couples TRBV6-5 to TRBJ1-1; weak D call: TRBD1 (5 bases). Between the trimmed V and J ends, which lost 6 bases and 10 bases, there was a span of 21 bases. CDR1 MNHEY and CDR2 SVGAGI come from the germline V gene. CDR3 length: 14 residues. The CDR3 coding sequence is TGTGCCAGCAGCCGCGCGACAGTCGGATTCGGAGCTTTCTTT. It codes for CASSRATVGFGAFF.

The rearrangement joins TRBV6-6 to TRBJ1-1, with a tentative D call TRBD1 (5 bases). Between the trimmed V and J ends, which lost 6 bases and 8 bases, there was a span of 13 bases. Germline V lookup: CDR1 MNHNY, CDR2 SVGAGI (reference sequence). This CDR3 has 12 amino acids. CDR3 protein: CASSPQGLEAFF. CDR3 bases: TGTGCCAGCAGCCCCCAGGGTTTAGAAGCTTTCTTT.